What follows are 27 T cell receptor beta chains derived from one specimen sequenced in a study of tumor-infiltrating lymphocytes in primary liver carcinoma (dated by TCRdb to the late 2010s). Total RNA and DNA were co-extracted without cell sorting from approximately 20-30 mg of bulk tissue using the AllPrep DNA/RNA mini kit. Reads for this sample came from an Illumina HiSeq 2500. Starting from about 500 ng total RNA, TCRbeta-specific cDNA was produced by reverse transcription with a constant-region primer and ProtoScript II reverse transcriptase. Three nested multiplex PCR rounds, following a slightly modified ARM-PCR procedure, were used to build the TCRbeta libraries. Multiplex TRBV1-TRBV30 forward primers and a Cbeta reverse primer were used in the first two PCR rounds, each of which was run for around 10 cycles. The raw public data were reprocessed by TCRdb itself: fastp quality trimming at Q25, MiXCR clonotype calling, in-frame beta chains only. One record per CDR3 amino acid sequence lists the most common genes and DNA. The sample includes approximately 30,000 distinct CDR3 sequences, with roughly 77% observed a single time. About 31% of the sample is taken by the ten largest.

The sequencing sample was made of liver tumor tissue from sampling region 3. The cell subset or site label here, explained by the study, means: tumor region T3, left-lateral pole. These receptor sequences come from a woman aged 30 to 39 with primary liver carcinoma and hepatitis B virus infection.

On this clonotype itself: This may stem from a read error, because a much larger clone lies one nucleotide away. The chain joins TRBV6-1 to TRBJ2-7; the D gene is possibly TRBD2 (5 bases). The length of the CDR3 is 12 residues. Germline V lookup: CDR1 MNHNS, CDR2 SASEGT. The CDR3 sequence is CAGGSGIYERYF. For the CDR3, the DNA is TGTGCCGGCGGCTCGGGAATCTACGAGCGGTACTTC.

Turning to this clonotype: One end of the junction varies from germline; a read error may be responsible. This rearrangement joins TRBV11-2 to TRBJ2-7; possibly TRBD2 for D (8 bases). The V gene's germline CDR1 is SGHAT and CDR2 FQNNGV. The CDR3 sequence is 15 residues long. The DNA for the CDR3 is TGTGCCAGAAGCTTAGCGGGACAGCCCTCCTACGAACAGTACTTC. Translation gives CARSLAGQPSYEQYF.

With respect to this clonotype: A junction boundary mismatches the germline segment, possibly from a read error. This chain uses TRBV6-5 with TRBJ2-1; the D gene is possibly TRBD2 (5 bases). The germline CDR1 and CDR2 sequences are MNHEY and SVGAGI. The CDR3 runs 12 residues. The CDR3 DNA reads as TGTGGCAGCGGTCCCGGTAGTCATGAGCAGTTCTTC. It yields the protein CGSGPGSHEQFF.

As to this clonotype: One end of the junction varies from germline; a read error may be responsible. The rearrangement links TRBV28 to TRBJ2-3; a weak D match, TRBD1 (6 bases). The V gene's germline CDR1 is MDHEN and CDR2 SYDVKM. The CDR3 sequence is 16 residues long. The CDR3 nucleotides are TGTGCCAGCAGTAACCAGGGGACGGCTAGCACAGATAGGCAGTATTTT. Its translation is CASSNQGTASTDRQYF. Based on the CDR3 plus reference TRBV28 and TRBJ2-3, the full variable domain is DVKVTQSSRYLVKRTGEKVFLECVQDMDHENMFWYRQDPGLGLRLIYFSYDVKMKEKGDIPEGYSVSREKKERFSLILESASTNQTSMYLCASSNQGTASTDRQYFGPGTRLTVL.

Details on this clonotype: At one boundary the junction diverges from the germline segment, which might be a read error. The V and J genes are TRBV4-3 and TRBJ2-7; 8 bases fit TRBD1. Germline loops: CDR1 LGHNA, CDR2 YSLEER. CDR3 size: 15 residues. CDR3 region: CASGQNRWTGREQYF. For the CDR3, the DNA is TGTGCCAGCGGCCAAAATCGATGGACAGGGCGGGAGCAGTACTTC.

In the case of this clonotype: A junction boundary mismatches the germline segment, possibly from a read error. The chain joins TRBV4-1 to TRBJ1-4; no reliable D call. This CDR3 is built from 13 residues. The V gene's germline CDR1 is MGHRA and CDR2 YSYEKL. The CDR3 here is CASSRLEDEKLFF. The CDR3 nucleotides read TGCGCGAGCAGCCGTCTAGAGGATGAAAAACTGTTTTTT.

Notes on this clonotype: Germline is not matched at one junction end, which may reflect a read error. The chain combines TRBV6-5 with TRBJ2-7; no firm D call. Looked up from germline, CDR1 is MNHEY and CDR2 is SVGAGI. The CDR3 is 15 residues long. The CDR3 sequence: CASSYKVSSSYEQYF. The CDR3 nucleotides read TGTGCCAGCAGCTACAAGGTCAGCAGCTCCTACGAGCAGTATTTC.

The chain recombines TRBV19 with TRBJ2-1; possible D gene TRBD1, 7 bases. The germline V and J ends were trimmed by 5 bases and 6 bases, with 20 bases remaining between them. The CDR3 runs to 16 residues. CDR1 is LNHDA and CDR2 is SQIVND in the germline V gene (reference sequence). This chain's CDR3 is CASSPSSGGGCNEQFF. The CDR3 DNA reads as TGTGCCAGTAGTCCCTCGAGCGGAGGGGGCTGCAATGAGCAGTTCTTC.

Points on this clonotype: An end of the junction does not agree with germline; a read error may underlie this. This chain's CDR3 is CASSLLGKANYGYPF. In DNA, the CDR3 is TGTGCCAGCAGCTTATTGGGGAAAGCTAACTATGGCTACCCATTC. The chain couples TRBV11-3 to TRBJ1-2; D unresolved. There are 15 residues in the CDR3. From germline, CDR1 is SGHNT and CDR2 YENEEA.

As regards this clonotype: Sequence at one end of the junction differs from germline and may be a read error. The chain links TRBV30 to TRBJ1-1; D possibly corresponds to TRBD1 (5 bases). Germline lookup yields CDR1 GTSNPN and CDR2 SVGIG (reference sequence). This CDR3 has 12 amino acids. The CDR3 protein is CALEGLNNEALF. The CDR3 DNA is TGTGCCCTAGAGGGACTGAACAATGAAGCTCTCTTT.

In its sample, this clonotype was seen many times. The junction shows a germline mismatch at one end, possibly a read error. The genes are TRBV11-2 and TRBJ1-6; D uncertain. The CDR3 extends over 13 amino acids. Germline CDR1 SGHAT, CDR2 FQNNGV. The CDR3 loop is CASNLDPGPPLHF. CDR3 sequence (DNA): TGTGCCAGCAACTTAGATCCGGGCCCACCCCTCCACTTT.

With respect to this clonotype: One end of the junction fails to match germline, which may point to a read error. The chain joins TRBV4-1 to TRBJ2-3, with D possibly TRBD2 on 5 matching bases. The CDR3 consists of 18 residues. Germline lookup yields CDR1 MGHRA and CDR2 YSYEKL. The CDR3 DNA follows: TGCGCCAGCATCCAACTAGGCATGGTAGCTGAAGACTCGGATATACAGTATTTT. Protein: CASIQLGMVAEDSDIQYF.

Comments on this clonotype: This CDR3 is missing its conserved last phenylalanine or tryptophan, likely due to a read error. The chain recombines TRBV4-3 with TRBJ2-1; no firm D call. The CDR3 spans 15 residues. Germline CDR1 LGHNA, CDR2 YSLEER. This CDR3 is CASNQDPQHNNEQFL. The CDR3 coding sequence is TGCGCCAGCAACCAAGATCCCCAGCACAACAATGAGCAGTTCCTC.

About this clonotype: Compared with germline, one end of the junction differs, possibly owing to a read error. This chain uses TRBV5-5 with TRBJ1-6; no definite D call. Looked up from germline, CDR1 is SGHKS and CDR2 is YYEKEE (reference sequence). The length of the CDR3 is 14 residues. CDR3 coding DNA: TGTGACAGCAGCTTGGACGTCAGTAATTCGCACCTCCACTTT. Protein product: CDSSLDVSNSHLHF. Full variable domain (remainder filled in from reference TRBV5-5 and TRBJ1-6): DAGVTQSPTHLIKTRGQQVTLRCSPISGHKSVSWYQQVLGQGPQFIFQYYEKEERGRGNFPDRFSARQFPNYSSELNVNALLLGDSALYLCDSSLDVSNSHLHFGNGTRLTVT.

Points on this clonotype: The junction and the germline gene differ at one end; a read error may be behind it. The V and J genes are TRBV6-5 and TRBJ1-3; 9 nucleotides agree with TRBD1. Germline CDR1 and CDR2: MNHEY and SVGAGI. The CDR3 runs 15 residues. The CDR3 DNA sequence: TGTGCCAGCAGGTGCCGGGACAGGGCTGGAAACACCATACATTTT. It is translated as CASRCRDRAGNTIHF.

Comments on this clonotype: It may be a read error: a sequence one base away is much more abundant. The V call is TRBV6-2 or TRBV6-3, the J call TRBJ2-7, with D tentatively TRBD1 or TRBD2 (5 bases each). Germline CDR1 MNHEY, CDR2 SVGEGT. V was trimmed by 11 bases and J by 6 bases, leaving 17 bases between them. CDR3 length: 12 amino acids. The CDR3 here is CASSGTPSEQYF. CDR3 sequence (DNA): TGTGCCTCCTCCGGGACCCCCAGCGAGCAGTACTTC.

Note on this clonotype: In this CDR3 the conserved last residue, phenylalanine or tryptophan, is missing, so a read error is likely. The chain couples TRBV4-2 to TRBJ2-7; 10 bases agree with TRBD1. Germline CDR1 is LGHNA and CDR2 is YNFKEQ. J was trimmed by 7 bases and V by 3 bases; bases with no gene match: 18. This CDR3 has 18 amino acids. The CDR3 DNA sequence: TGTGCCAGCAGCCAGGAACACCTAGGACAGGGGGGACTGCGTGAGCAGTACCTC. Amino acids: CASSQEHLGQGGLREQYL.

The chain uses TRBV14 and TRBJ2-7; unclear D gene. In germline, CDR1 is SGHDN, CDR2 FVKESK. The CDR3 consists of 17 residues. V lost 0 bases and J 1 base, leaving 16 bases between the germline ends. CDR3 coding DNA: TGTGCCAGCAGCCAAGAGTCGGCGGAGATCAGGTCCTACGAGCAGTACTTC. Its protein product is CASSQESAEIRSYEQYF.

There are a few counts of this clonotype. Sequence at one end of the junction differs from germline and may be a read error. The genes are TRBV11-3 and TRBJ2-1; 8 bases are shared with TRBD2. Germline V gives CDR1 SGHNT, CDR2 YENEEA. The CDR3 has 15 residues. Written as DNA, the CDR3 is TGTGCCAGCAGCCGACTAACGGGGGGGGGCTATGAGCAGTTCTTT. Translated: CASSRLTGGGYEQFF.

To note about this clonotype: This CDR3 fails to terminate in the conserved phenylalanine or tryptophan, so it likely reflects a read error. The DNA is omitted, as the CDR3 cannot be located on it reliably, and the CDR3 follows TCRdb's listing. V and J are TRBV6-1 and TRBJ2-2; the table's D call of TRBD1 was not tested on the DNA. Per germline, CDR1 MNHNS and CDR2 SASEGT. The CDR3 length is 19 residues, termini included. CDR3 in amino acids: CASSETLPGGAANTRELFY.

CDR3 region: CASSRSGTGANVLTF. As DNA, the CDR3 is TGTGCCAGCAGCCGGTCAGGAACTGGGGCCAACGTCCTGACTTTC. The chain has TRBV11-3 and TRBJ2-6; D is undetermined. In germline, CDR1 is SGHNT, CDR2 YENEEA. The CDR3 runs to 15 residues. V was shortened by 5 bases and J by 2 bases, with 10 bases between the two germline ends.

With respect to this clonotype: The junction and the germline gene differ at one end; a read error may be behind it. V usage is TRBV4-1 and J usage is TRBJ2-7; tentatively, D is TRBD1 or TRBD2 (5 bases each). This CDR3 is 16 amino acids long. The germline CDR1 and CDR2 sequences are MGHRA and YSYEKL. CDR3 in amino acids: CASSPCSGTPSYEQYF. CDR3 coding DNA: TGTGCCAGCAGCCCCTGTTCCGGGACGCCTTCCTACGAGCAGTACTTC.

Of note for this clonotype: Mismatch with germline at one junction end may stem from a read error. V is TRBV6-1 and J is TRBJ2-2, with D perhaps being TRBD1 or TRBD2 (6 bases each). Germline CDR1 MNHNS, CDR2 SASEGT. The CDR3 has 19 residues. CDR3 protein: CVSSETLPGGAANTGELLF. The CDR3 DNA sequence: TGTGTCAGCAGTGAAACCCTTCCCGGGGGCGCCGCGAACACCGGGGAACTGTTATTT.

In the case of this clonotype: A read error may produce the germline difference seen at one junction end. CDR3 residues: CASSFGQGRKF. Here the CDR3 DNA reads TGTGCCAGCAGTTTCGGACAGGGGAGGAAGTTT. The rearrangement links TRBV12-3 or TRBV12-4 to TRBJ1-1, with TRBD1 identical over 9 bases. This CDR3 is built from 11 residues.

The J gene is TRBJ2-3, the V gene TRBV29-1; D call uncertain. Germline V gene sequence: CDR1 SQVTM, CDR2 ANQGSEA. The CDR3 has 12 amino acids. The CDR3 here is CSTSRLTDTQYF. CDR3 DNA: TGCAGTACAAGCCGACTCACAGATACGCAGTATTTT.

On this clonotype itself: As the CDR3 is not closed by the conserved phenylalanine or tryptophan, this likely results from a read error. The DNA is left out, because the CDR3 cannot be placed on it with certainty; the CDR3 is given as TCRdb lists it. V is TRBV14 and J is TRBJ1-2; TRBD1 was called by the table and not checked on the DNA. In germline, CDR1 is SGHDN, CDR2 FVKESK. The CDR3 has 14 residues if both end residues are counted. The CDR3 region is CASSQVGGEYGCTI.

With respect to this clonotype: Since a much larger clone is just one base distant, this may be a read error. The V gene is TRBV4-3, the J gene TRBJ2-7; D call uncertain. The CDR3 contains 13 residues. CDR1 LGHNA and CDR2 YSLEER come from the germline V gene. DNA for the CDR3: TGCGCCAGCAGCCGGGGAAACGGCTACGAGCAGAACTTC. This sequence encodes CASSRGNGYEQNF.